This T cell receptor (beta chain) was sequenced in a study of OX40 agonist ivuxolimab in advanced cancers. Study conclusions and caveats: Expanded clones tended on average to be more numerous among CD8+ T cells than CD4+.

Sequenced by immunoSEQ multiplex PCR; TCRdb stores in-frame clones only, minus some. The sample includes about 76,000 clones, under 90% of them seen just once. Concerning this clone itself: The antigen remains undetermined.

The sequencing used CD4+ or CD8+ T cells sorted from blood, collected in a trial of the OX40 agonist ivuxolimab. The TCR was taken from an adult with an advanced solid tumor such as melanoma, head and neck, liver or kidney cancer.

The CDR3 sequence is CATNLRVGGRWYGYTF. The CDR3 DNA sequence: TGTGCCACCAACCTTCGGGTCGGGGGGCGGTGGTATGGCTACACCTTC. V and J are TRBV28 and TRBJ1-2, with D tentatively TRBD1 (6 bases). From germline, CDR1 is MDHEN and CDR2 SYDVKM. The V end was cut by 10 bases, the J end by 5 bases, with 26 bases between. The CDR3 contains 16 residues.